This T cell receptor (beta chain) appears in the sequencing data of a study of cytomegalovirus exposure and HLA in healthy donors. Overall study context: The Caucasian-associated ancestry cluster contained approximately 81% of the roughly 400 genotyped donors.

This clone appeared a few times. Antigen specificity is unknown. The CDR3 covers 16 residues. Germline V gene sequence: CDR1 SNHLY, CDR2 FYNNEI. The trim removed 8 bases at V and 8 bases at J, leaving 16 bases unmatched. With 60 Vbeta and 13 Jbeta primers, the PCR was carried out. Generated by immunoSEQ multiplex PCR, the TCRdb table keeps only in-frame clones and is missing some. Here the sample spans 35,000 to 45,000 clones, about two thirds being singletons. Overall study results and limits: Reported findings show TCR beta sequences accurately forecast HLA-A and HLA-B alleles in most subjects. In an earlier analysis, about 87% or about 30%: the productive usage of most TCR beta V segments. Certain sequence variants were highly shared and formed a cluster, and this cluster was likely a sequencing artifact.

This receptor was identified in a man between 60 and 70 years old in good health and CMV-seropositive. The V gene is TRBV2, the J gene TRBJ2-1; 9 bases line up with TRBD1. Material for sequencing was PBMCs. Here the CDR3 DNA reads TGTGCCAGCCTGCAGGGGTTCACAACAGGGGGCGATGAGCAGTTCTTC. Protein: CASLQGFTTGGDEQFF.